This TCR beta chain derives from a study of sequential checkpoint blockade in melanoma. Turning to the study itself: Both treatment sequences were followed by maintenance nivolumab. TCRβ was sequenced from DNA of approximately 92 pretreatment tumors. About two dozen patients had tumor biopsies before treatment and at week 13.

In its sample, this clone was seen a few times. Its antigen remains unidentified. The V segment lost 1 base and the J segment 5 bases; nucleotides outside the gene matches: 6. CDR1 MNHEY and CDR2 SMNVEV come from the germline V gene (reference sequence). The CDR3 covers 15 residues. Profiling relied on immunoSEQ multiplex PCR, and the TCRdb table lists in-frame clones only, not all of them. Here the sample spans around 8,800 clones, less than 25% being singletons. Study-wide results and caveats: Clinical benefit was about 30 times likelier when tumor T-cell fraction and clonality increased.

Treatment here: randomized to nivolumab then ipilimumab (arm A) or the reverse (arm B). This TCR was sampled from a human donor with melanoma. The sequencing here drew on tumor tissue (inferred from file names), taken from a patient given nivolumab and ipilimumab in sequence. V and J are TRBV27 and TRBJ2-7; 9 positions agree with TRBD1. This chain's CDR3 is CASSLYGTGRHEQYF. The CDR3 DNA follows: TGTGCCAGCAGTTTATATGGGACAGGGCGCCACGAGCAGTACTTC.